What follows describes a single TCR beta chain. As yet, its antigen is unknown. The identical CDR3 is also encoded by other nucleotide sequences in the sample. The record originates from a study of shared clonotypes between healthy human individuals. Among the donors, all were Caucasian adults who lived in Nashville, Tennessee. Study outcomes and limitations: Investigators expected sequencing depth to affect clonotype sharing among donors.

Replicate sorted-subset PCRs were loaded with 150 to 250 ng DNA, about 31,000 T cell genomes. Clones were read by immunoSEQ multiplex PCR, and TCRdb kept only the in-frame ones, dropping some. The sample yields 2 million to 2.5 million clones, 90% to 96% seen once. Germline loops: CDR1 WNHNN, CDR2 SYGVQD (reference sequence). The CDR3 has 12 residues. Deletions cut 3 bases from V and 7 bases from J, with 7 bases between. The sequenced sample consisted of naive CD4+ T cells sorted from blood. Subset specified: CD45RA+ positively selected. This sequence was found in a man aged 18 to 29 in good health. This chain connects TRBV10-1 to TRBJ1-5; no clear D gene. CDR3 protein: CASSEGFQPQHF. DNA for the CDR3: TGCGCCAGCAGTGAAGGGTTCCAGCCCCAGCATTTT.